This T cell receptor (beta chain) comes out of a study of blood T cell repertoires in COVID-19 (TCRdb year 2020). Context from the whole study: Collaborator samples came from the United States, Italy and Spain and covered acute and convalescent phases of COVID-19. The material from the prospective study consisted of cDNA or gDNA derived from T cells, B-cell-depleted T cells, or PBMCs. Deeply sampled blood TCRbeta repertoires from subjects exposed to, actively infected with, or recovered from COVID-19 were included in the dataset. The repertoires were released in a freely available public database intended as a resource for research on the immune response to SARS-CoV-2. The samples were drawn from the first 160 participants of the ongoing ImmuneRACE study and from 1,254 subjects provided by 6 global collaborators. The sample metadata nearly always contained a de-identified subject ID, COVID-19 status, age in years and sex. HLA class I and class II types, where available, came from metadata supplied by the sample provider rather than from assay-based typing.

The germline V gene (reference sequence) gives CDR1 as MNHEY and CDR2 as SMNVEV. The CDR3 runs 15 residues from the cysteine to the phenylalanine. CDR3 DNA is the only sequence kept; it has 45 bases, read in frame from the first base. The germline V and J ends show losses of 0 bases and 7 bases respectively, and no gene match explains 4 bases of the junction. One collaborating source in Seattle enrolled patients while the patients were actively infected and followed the patients over time throughout the course of disease. Whole blood was collected in K2EDTA tubes by collaborating institutions according to the institutions' own protocols. For TCRbeta analysis, collaborator samples were shipped as frozen whole blood, as isolated PBMCs, or as DNA extracted from either sample type. TCRbeta CDR3 regions were amplified from genomic DNA by means of the immunoSEQ Assay, a bias-controlled multiplex PCR. As for the authors' bioinformatics: Nucleated cell counts per sample were estimated from amplification of reference gene primers within the assay. To quantify the absolute abundance of each unique TCRbeta CDR3 rearrangement, sequence reads were collapsed and filtered. For each sample, productive Simpson clonality was calculated by taking the square root of Simpson's diversity index across productive rearrangements. TCRdb retrieved this table from immuneACCESS and kept in-frame rearrangements only. Not all clones are present; in checked studies, unresolved V genes account for under half, and no reason is known for the remainder. The V and J calls and clone size are taken from that table; D and trimming were inferred from the DNA. A total of some 140,000 clones appear in this sample, about 85% of them only once. Jointly, the top ten make up 0.63% of the sample.

Comments on this clone: What antigen it recognizes has not been identified. Base qualities are not at hand, and no much larger clone is one base apart.

General conclusions and limits of the study: How much clinical and demographic metadata was included differed by source and by participant, and the metadata was provided uncurated.

The V and J genes are TRBV27 and TRBJ1-4; the central 8 bases match TRBD1. The sample taken for sequencing was peripheral blood. This sequence originates from a man in his sixties with COVID-19, enrolled during active disease. The nucleotide sequence is TGTGCCAGCAGTTTATCGTACAGGGGGTCTGAAAAACTGTTTTTT. Its translation reads: CASSLSYRGSEKLFF.